This TCR beta chain was recovered during a study of control samples from healthy donors and cancer patients. TCRdb keeps only in-frame clones here, not all; method: immunoSEQ multiplex PCR. The table records 65,000 to 75,000 clones, about 90% of them present only once. This CDR3 spans 13 amino acids. Unmatched junction bases numbered 5, after V lost 6 bases and J lost 7 bases. The germline V gene has CDR1 MNHEY and CDR2 SMNVEV (reference sequence). The chain couples TRBV27 to TRBJ1-1; 10 positions match TRBD1. The sequencing sample was made of blood. The receptor was derived from a woman between 50 and 59 years old in good health. The CDR3 nucleotides read TGTGCCAGCAGCCTCGGGACAGGGGATGAAGCTTTCTTT. This gives the protein CASSLGTGDEAFF.